A single sample gave rise to the 19 T cell receptor beta chains below, sequenced in a study of cytomegalovirus exposure and HLA in healthy donors. Only in-frame clones appear in the TCRdb table, and some are missing; sequencing was by immunoSEQ multiplex PCR. The sample lists approximately 160,000 clones, just under 90% occurring once. Specimen: PBMCs. These receptor sequences come from a man between 18 and 35 years old in good health and CMV-seropositive.

The chain uses TRBV6-5 and TRBJ2-3, with 8 bases fitting TRBD1. Germline loops: CDR1 MNHEY, CDR2 SVGAGI. V lost 6 bases and J lost 7; bases outside the gene matches: 9. The CDR3 contains 14 residues. In DNA form, the CDR3 reads TGTGCCAGCAGCCTGGACAGGGCCCTCTATACGCAGTATTTT. Amino acid sequence: CASSLDRALYTQYF.

This chain links TRBV19 with TRBJ1-3; TRBD1 matches at 8 bases. Germline CDR1 and CDR2: LNHDA and SQIVND (reference sequence). The junction had 12 bases not matched to a gene; V was cut back by 5 bases and J by 3 bases. This CDR3 is built from 17 residues. CDR3 sequence: CASSLLPGGANGNTIYF. CDR3 DNA: TGTGCCAGTAGTCTCCTTCCAGGGGGCGCGAATGGAAACACCATATATTTT.

The CDR3 nucleotides are TGTGCCAGTAGTGGGGGGGGACTAGGCCAAGAGACCCAGTACTTC. Its protein is CASSGGGLGQETQYF. The genes are TRBV19 and TRBJ2-5, with 8 bases lining up with TRBD2. Germline CDR1 LNHDA, CDR2 SQIVND (reference sequence). There are 15 residues in the CDR3. Losses at the gene ends were 5 bases for V and 1 base for J; bases not matched to a gene: 6.

This rearrangement joins TRBV9 to TRBJ2-5; TRBD2 is a possible D gene (5 bases). Trimming took off 6 bases at V and 2 bases at J, with 11 bases between the two ends. CDR3 length equals 13 residues. Germline CDR1 reads SGDLS; CDR2 reads YYNGEE. The CDR3 nucleotides are TGTGCCAGCACTCGGGAAAATCAAGAGACCCAGTACTTC. Residues: CASTRENQETQYF.

The genes are TRBV2 and TRBJ2-7; 10 nucleotides agree with TRBD1. CDR3 length: 14 amino acids. V gave up 10 bases and J gave up 2 bases; unmatched junction bases: 8. From germline, CDR1 is SNHLY and CDR2 FYNNEI. The CDR3 loop is CATQPGTGAYEQYF. The CDR3 DNA reads TGTGCCACCCAACCGGGGACAGGGGCCTACGAGCAGTACTTC.

This chain joins TRBV5-4 and TRBJ2-7; 15 bases match TRBD2. The germline V gene has CDR1 SGHNT and CDR2 YYREEE (reference sequence). There are 15 residues in the CDR3. With 4 bases clipped from V and 5 bases from J, the junction kept 4 bases outside the gene matches. The CDR3 sequence is CASSLGTSGRNEQYF. CDR3 sequence (DNA): TGTGCCAGCAGCCTAGGGACTAGCGGGAGGAACGAGCAGTACTTC.

This chain links TRBV28 with TRBJ2-1; 10 nucleotides align to TRBD1. The germline V gene encodes CDR1 MDHEN and CDR2 SYDVKM. CDR3 length: 18 residues. V lost 7 bases, J lost 10 bases, and 22 bases stayed unmatched. CDR3 region: CASTSFFNRDRGVGEQFF. In DNA form, the CDR3 reads TGTGCCAGCACTTCGTTTTTCAACCGGGACAGGGGAGTAGGAGAGCAGTTCTTC.

The V gene is TRBV7-9, the J gene TRBJ2-3; 8 nucleotides agree with TRBD2. With 4 bases clipped from V and 4 bases from J, the junction kept 10 bases outside the gene matches. Germline V gene data show CDR1 as SEHNR and CDR2 as FQNEAQ (reference sequence). The length of the CDR3 is 16 residues. As DNA, the CDR3 is TGTGCCAGCAGCTACCAAGCGGGAGCTCCCCCAGATACGCAGTATTTT. Encoded protein: CASSYQAGAPPDTQYF.

The chain recombines TRBV9 with TRBJ2-6; no clear D gene. V lost 0 bases to trimming and J lost 0 bases, with 22 bases between them. The V gene's germline CDR1 is SGDLS and CDR2 YYNGEE. The CDR3 loop spans 21 amino acids. CDR3 coding DNA: TGTGCCAGCAGCGTAGAAGGAAGAGGAGCTCTCATCGGCTCTGGGGCCAACGTCCTGACTTTC. This codes for CASSVEGRGALIGSGANVLTF.

This clone was detected a few times. The CDR3 DNA follows: TGTGCCTGGAGTGTAGCTAGCGGATACGAGCAGTACTTC. Encoded protein: CAWSVASGYEQYF. The chain couples TRBV30 to TRBJ2-7; 7 positions match TRBD2. CDR3 length equals 13 residues. Germline V gene sequence: CDR1 GTSNPN, CDR2 SVGIG (reference sequence). J gave up 4 bases and V 0 bases, and 3 bases lay outside the gene matches.

V usage is TRBV9 and J usage is TRBJ2-7; TRBD2 aligns across 7 bases. The CDR3 spans 14 residues. The germline gives CDR1 SGDLS, CDR2 YYNGEE. The trim removed 0 bases at V and 4 bases at J, leaving 4 bases unmatched. The CDR3 here is CASSVDGRRYEQYF. Written as DNA, the CDR3 is TGTGCCAGCAGCGTAGACGGGAGGAGGTACGAGCAGTACTTC.

The chain combines TRBV5-1 with TRBJ2-1; 9 bases are a match to TRBD1. V lost 4 bases, J lost 6 bases, and 8 bases stayed unmatched. The CDR3 sequence is 15 residues long. The V gene's germline CDR1 is SGHRS and CDR2 YFSETQ. The DNA for the CDR3 is TGCGCCAGCAGCCTATCCGGACAGGGGCGCAATGAGCAGTTCTTC. Its protein is CASSLSGQGRNEQFF.

The chain employs TRBV6-1 and TRBJ2-4; 7 nucleotides align to TRBD1. The CDR3 covers 13 residues. The germline gives CDR1 MNHNS, CDR2 SASEGT. With V trimmed by 0 bases and J by 9 bases, 2 bases remained unmatched. The CDR3 coding sequence is TGTGCCAGCAGTGAAGCACAGGGGAGCATTCAGTACTTC. It codes for CASSEAQGSIQYF.

The V call is TRBV13, the J call TRBJ1-2, with D uncertain. Germline V gene sequence: CDR1 PRHDT, CDR2 FYEKMQ (reference sequence). The CDR3 is made up of 12 amino acids. V lost 2 bases and J 8 bases, leaving 9 bases between the germline ends. The CDR3: CASSLYRGGYTF. The CDR3 bases are TGTGCCAGCAGCTTATACAGAGGGGGCTACACCTTC.

This clone was recorded once. The chain uses TRBV9 and TRBJ1-2; D possibly corresponds to TRBD1 (5 bases). The CDR3 has 15 amino acids. The V and J ends lost 0 bases and 4 bases respectively, with 13 bases between them. Germline CDR1 is SGDLS and CDR2 is YYNGEE. CDR3 loop: CASSVGVRGVYGYTF. In DNA, the CDR3 is TGTGCCAGCAGCGTAGGCGTTCGGGGGGTCTATGGCTACACCTTC.

The chain links TRBV15 to TRBJ2-1, with a weak D call TRBD2 (6 bases). CDR1 LNHNV and CDR2 YYDKDF come from the germline V gene (reference sequence). This CDR3 spans 14 amino acids. Trimming cost V 8 bases and J 6 bases, with 17 bases left between them. CDR3 nucleotide sequence: TGTGCCACCGCGGAGGGCAGGCTAGCCAATGAGCAGTTCTTC. It codes for CATAEGRLANEQFF.

The V and J genes are TRBV11-2 and TRBJ2-5, with a tentative D call TRBD2 (5 bases). Trimming removed 0 bases from V and 5 bases from J, with 16 bases in between. Per the germline V gene, CDR1 is SGHAT and CDR2 is FQNNGV. The CDR3 covers 16 residues. Written as DNA, the CDR3 is TGTGCCAGCAGCTTAGATCTGAGGGTTGGGAAGGAGACCCAGTACTTC. Encoded protein: CASSLDLRVGKETQYF.

V usage is TRBV4-1 and J usage is TRBJ2-1; 8 bases match TRBD2. V trimming: 2 bases; J trimming: 0 bases; junction bases outside the gene matches: 3. The CDR3 extends over 16 amino acids. Germline V gene data show CDR1 as MGHRA and CDR2 as YSYEKL. The CDR3 DNA reads TGCGCCAGCAGCCAACCTGCGGGGGGCTCCTACAATGAGCAGTTCTTC. Translated: CASSQPAGGSYNEQFF.

CDR3 sequence: CASSLSSGNTIYF. The CDR3 region has the DNA TGTGCCAGCAGTTTATCATCCGGAAACACCATATATTTT. The chain carries TRBV28 and TRBJ1-3, with D unresolved. This CDR3 has 13 residues. Germline CDR1 MDHEN, CDR2 SYDVKM. Trimming removed 1 base at V and 4 bases at J, with 5 bases between. The complete variable domain, with remaining parts taken from reference TRBV28 and TRBJ1-3, reads DVKVTQSSRYLVKRTGEKVFLECVQDMDHENMFWYRQDPGLGLRLIYFSYDVKMKEKGDIPEGYSVSREKKERFSLILESASTNQTSMYLCASSLSSGNTIYFGEGSWLTVV.